This T cell receptor (beta chain) was identified during a study of cytomegalovirus exposure and HLA in healthy donors. Donors were nominally healthy when sampled, though unrecorded immune exposures were likely. This PCR relied on a set of 60 Vbeta primers and 13 Jbeta primers. TCRdb keeps only in-frame clones here, not all; method: immunoSEQ multiplex PCR. This table holds around 120,000 clones, roughly 80% found once. Whole-study results and caveats: Previously analyzed data showed that most TCR beta V segments were productive at a frequency of about 90% or about 30%. Sequencing probably produced one cluster of sequence variants that were highly shared. TCR association rates varied by HLA locus in a later analysis, with DRB1 highest and HLA-C lowest.

V lost 1 base to trimming and J lost 6 bases; unmatched junction nucleotides: 12. This CDR3 is 18 amino acids long. Germline V lookup: CDR1 LGHNA, CDR2 YNFKEQ. Regarding this clone: Antigen: not known.

The clonotype originates from a man between 45 and 60 years old in good health and CMV-seronegative. The material sequenced was PBMCs. This chain joins TRBV4-2 and TRBJ2-3; 11 nucleotides align to TRBD1. The CDR3: CASSQAPVGTGGADTQYF. The CDR3, as DNA: TGTGCCAGCAGCCAAGCGCCGGTAGGGACAGGGGGGGCCGATACGCAGTATTTT.